The TCR beta chain under discussion was sequenced for a study of T cell responses to AZD1222 COVID-19 vaccine (dated by TCRdb to about 2021). General notes on the study: AZD1222 recipients with second doses at about 4 weeks or about 12 weeks were pooled, because spike-specific TCR depth and breadth did not differ between schedules. TCR sequencing was performed for approximately 240 trial participants, of whom around 210 were given two doses of AZD1222 and around 25 were given two doses of MenACWY control vaccine. Trial participants were enrolled by age into subgroups of 18-55, 56-69 and 70-plus years, and around 150, 28 and 57 TCR-sequenced participants, respectively, were included in these subgroups.

Study-wide conclusions, independent of this receptor: Reportedly, close to half of the unique spike-specific TCRs recognized epitopes lying outside the regions that are mutated in the B.1.351 and B.1.1.7 variants. Because no day 14 peak-response samples were available, repertoires were characterized only after the peak T cell response. After two AZD1222 doses, spike-specific TCR breadth and depth were significantly higher than at day 0 and than in MenACWY recipients. Most participants were white British and females outnumbered males, and the authors suggested that clonal diversity may have been underestimated. Only 5 to 7 AZD1222 recipients were SARS-CoV-2 seropositive at baseline, limiting conclusions about previously exposed vaccinees. In the small 56-69-year group, the increase in depth fell short of significance, most likely because of low power. CD4 TCRs associated with the vaccine covered the entire spike protein, and the dominant responses were in regions 160-218 and 743-854.

V and J lose 5 bases and 0 bases, and a span of 17 bases separates them. Including cysteine and phenylalanine, the CDR3 has 17 amino acids. Only the CDR3 region is kept as DNA, spanning 51 bases read in frame from base 1. According to the germline V gene, CDR1 reads SGHVS and CDR2 reads FQNEAQ. The CDR3 regions of human TCRbeta chains were subjected to immunosequencing. In the paper's pipeline: Repertoire TCRs were matched against a reference library of SARS-CoV-2-specific TCRs generated with the MIRA antigen-specificity platform. Breadth was defined as the fraction of unique TCRs that were SARS-CoV-2-associated, and depth was defined as the fraction of total T cells that were SARS-CoV-2-associated. Using the MIRA data, every spike-specific TCR was mapped to the spike region that the TCR reacted to and assigned to either a CD4 or a CD8 class. Log10-transformed breadth and depth values were compared by one-way ANOVA with Sidak's multiple comparisons tests. This immuneACCESS table, as held by TCRdb, lists in-frame sequences with V and J called but not all clones. Of the missing ones, under half trace to an unresolved V gene in checked studies; the others have no known cause. V and J calls and clone size are copied from that table; D and trimming were computed from the DNA. This sample is represented by more than 60,000 clones; approximately 82% of them were singletons. Of the sample, 20% falls within the top ten clones.

With regard to this clone: There is no known antigen for this receptor. Base qualities are not provided; no much larger clone lies one nucleotide away.

The time point label, read with the paper, signifies: baseline before first vaccination. Vaccinee samples came from UK trials COV001 and COV002, including a single-blind randomized controlled phase 2/3 trial of AZD1222 (ChAdOx1 nCoV-19) in healthy adults. For TCRbeta chain sequencing, PBMC samples from trial participants were taken at day 0 and at day 28 after the second dose. The receptor comes from an adult in good health. Sequences were derived from peripheral blood, sampled on day 0 of AZD1222 vaccination. The chain employs TRBV7-8 and TRBJ1-3, with TRBD1 perhaps the D gene, on 6 matching bases. The CDR3 corresponds to CASSPLQGPSSGNTIYF. In nucleotide form, the sequence is TGTGCCAGCAGCCCACTGCAGGGGCCGAGCTCTGGAAACACCATATATTTT.